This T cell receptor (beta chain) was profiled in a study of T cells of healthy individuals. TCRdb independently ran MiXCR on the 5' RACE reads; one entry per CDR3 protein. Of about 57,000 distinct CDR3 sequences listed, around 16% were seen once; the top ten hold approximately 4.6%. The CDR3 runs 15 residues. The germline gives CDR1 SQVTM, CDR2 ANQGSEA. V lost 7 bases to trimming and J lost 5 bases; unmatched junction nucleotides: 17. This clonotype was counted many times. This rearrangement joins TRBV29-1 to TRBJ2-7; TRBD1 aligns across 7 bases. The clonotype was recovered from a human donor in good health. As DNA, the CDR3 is TGCAGCGCTACCGGGACAGTGGATGTAGGGGACGAGCAGTACTTC. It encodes CSATGTVDVGDEQYF.